This TCR beta chain was profiled in a study of OX40 agonist ivuxolimab in advanced cancers. Overall study context: Head and neck, renal cell, melanoma or hepatocellular carcinoma were the cancers that dose-escalation patients had.

Generated by immunoSEQ multiplex PCR, the TCRdb table keeps only in-frame clones and is missing some. Among some 95,000 clones listed, under 85% were seen once. The germline V gene has CDR1 SGHTS and CDR2 YDEGEE. The CDR3 runs 14 residues. Trimming took 0 bases from V and 5 from J, leaving 11 bases between them. The V and J genes are TRBV5-8 and TRBJ1-2; D is perhaps TRBD1 (5 bases). This TCR was sampled from an adult with an advanced solid tumor such as melanoma, head and neck, liver or kidney cancer. Sequenced here: CD4+ or CD8+ T cells sorted from blood, sampled in a trial of the OX40 agonist ivuxolimab. The CDR3 sequence: CASSLDGTRYGYTF. The CDR3 DNA reads TGTGCCAGCAGCTTGGACGGGACGCGGTATGGCTACACCTTC.